The text below deals with one TCR beta chain. Its matching antigen is unknown. The V end was cut by 5 bases, the J end by 3 bases, with 14 bases between. Germline V gives CDR1 SEHNR, CDR2 FQNEAQ (reference sequence). CDR3 length: 14 amino acids. Researchers reported that TCR beta cDNA libraries carried unique molecular identifiers. TCRdb reprocessed the PCR reads via MiXCR and lists one record per CDR3 protein. This sample carries some 890,000 distinct CDR3 sequences, roughly 50% of them seen once, and the ten largest clones take 4.6%. This specimen belongs to a study of post-analysis software for immune sequencing data. Study-wide results and caveats: Included in a set of a few TRBV segments more frequent in patients than controls were TRBV5-6, TRBV5-1 and TRBV20-1.

The chain combines TRBV7-9 with TRBJ2-7; D might be TRBD1 (6 bases). The sample consisted of blood. This receptor was identified in a girl between 5 and 17 years old with multiple sclerosis. CDR3 nucleotide sequence: TGTGCCAGCAGCGGCCCGGGACACCTCTACGAGCAGTACTTC. Protein: CASSGPGHLYEQYF.